Presented here are 15 T cell receptor beta chains from one specimen sequenced in a study of control samples from healthy donors and cancer patients. Profiled with immunoSEQ multiplex PCR; TCRdb holds only in-frame clones, not every one. The data show fewer than 85,000 clones, 90% to 95% seen once. Sequenced: blood. Receptors were obtained from a young man in good health.

This chain links TRBV21-1 with TRBJ2-5. TRBV21-1 is a pseudogene locus. The CDR3 is made up of 19 amino acids. CDR3 sequence: CASRMILIRQEEGRETQYF. CDR3 nucleotide sequence: TGTGCCAGCAGAATGATACTCATAAGACAGGAGGAGGGGCGAGAGACCCAGTACTTC.

This sequence joins TRBV30 and TRBJ1-4, with a tentative D call TRBD1 (5 bases). The CDR3 covers 15 residues. The germline V gene encodes CDR1 GTSNPN and CDR2 SVGIG (reference sequence). Trimming took off 0 bases at V and 7 bases at J, with 15 bases between the two ends. CDR3 sequence reads: CAWSVRGAGSEKLFF. The CDR3 DNA is TGTGCCTGGAGTGTAAGGGGAGCAGGGAGTGAAAAACTGTTTTTT.

The chain joins TRBV5-4 to TRBJ1-2, with 9 bases fitting TRBD1. V was clipped by 0 bases and J by 4 bases; unmatched bases: 7. The germline V gene encodes CDR1 SGHNT and CDR2 YYREEE (reference sequence). This CDR3 is built from 16 residues. CDR3 DNA sequence: TGTGCCAGCAGCTTGGCCGCGGGACAGGGCCCCTATGGCTACACCTTC. Translating gives CASSLAAGQGPYGYTF.

This chain uses TRBV2 with TRBJ2-4; no clear D gene. CDR3 length equals 12 residues. V was shortened by 9 bases and J by 8 bases, with 14 bases between the two germline ends. Germline loops: CDR1 SNHLY, CDR2 FYNNEI. The DNA of the CDR3 is TGTGCCAGTAGGAGTGGTGTGGACATTCAGTACTTC. It codes for CASRSGVDIQYF.

This rearrangement joins TRBV19 to TRBJ2-2; maybe TRBD1 (6 bases). V lost 5 bases and J lost 3, with 19 bases in between. Germline values: CDR1 LNHDA, CDR2 SQIVND (reference sequence). The CDR3 has 17 residues. DNA of the CDR3: TGTGCCAGTAGTGTTATTTACAGGGATGGGGACACCGGGGAGCTGTTTTTT. Translation gives CASSVIYRDGDTGELFF.

CDR3 in amino acids: CASSQGHLNSPLHF. CDR3 coding DNA: TGTGCCAGCAGCCAAGGACACCTTAATTCACCCCTCCACTTT. The chain uses TRBV3-1 (or the pseudogene TRBV3-2) and TRBJ1-6; D uncertain. V was cut by 1 base and J by 6 bases, with 7 bases left in between. Germline V gene lookup returns CDR1 LGHDT and CDR2 YNNKEL (reference sequence). This CDR3 contains 14 residues.

The chain carries TRBV2 and TRBJ2-5; D gene ambiguous. V was shortened by 4 bases and J by 2 bases, with 8 bases between the two germline ends. The CDR3 loop spans 13 amino acids. From germline, CDR1 is SNHLY and CDR2 FYNNEI. CDR3 sequence reads: CASSVLRQETQYF. CDR3 coding DNA: TGTGCCAGCAGTGTCCTCAGACAAGAGACCCAGTACTTC.

As concerns this clone: Distinct nucleotide sequences in the sample also encode this CDR3. This chain uses TRBV20-1 with TRBJ1-1; D remains unclear. The germline V and J ends were trimmed by 3 bases and 2 bases, with 4 bases remaining between them. Germline V gives CDR1 DFQATT, CDR2 SNEGSKA (reference sequence). This CDR3 region has 11 residues. In DNA, the CDR3 is TGCAGTGCTAGGGTAAACACTGAAGCTTTCTTT. Translated: CSARVNTEAFF.

The gene calls are TRBV7-3 and TRBJ2-6; no firm D call. The CDR3 length is 11 residues. The germline gives CDR1 SGHTA, CDR2 FQGTGA. Between the trimmed V and J ends, which lost 4 bases and 12 bases, there was a span of 7 bases. CDR3 coding DNA: TGTGCCAGCAGCTCAGATCGCGTCCTGACTTTC. It yields the protein CASSSDRVLTF.

This clone appeared once. This chain links TRBV2 with TRBJ2-7; 8 bases are a match to TRBD2. V shed 8 bases, J shed 0 bases, and the junction held 9 bases outside the gene matches. Germline CDR1 reads SNHLY; CDR2 reads FYNNEI. There are 15 residues in the CDR3. CDR3 sequence: CASHRTSQSSYEQYF. The CDR3 DNA is TGTGCCAGCCATCGGACTAGCCAAAGCTCCTACGAGCAGTACTTC.

J is TRBJ2-1 and V is TRBV28, with a possible D match to TRBD2 (5 bases). V was shortened by 10 bases and J by 0 bases, with 10 bases between the two germline ends. CDR1 MDHEN and CDR2 SYDVKM come from the germline V gene. The length of the CDR3 is 13 residues. The CDR3 here is CATRTVSYNEQFF. CDR3 DNA sequence: TGTGCCACAAGGACTGTCTCCTACAATGAGCAGTTCTTC.

This clone was seen just once. The chain is built from TRBV5-1 and TRBJ1-2, with D perhaps TRBD1 (6 bases). Trimming left V 0 bases short and J 6 bases short, with 15 bases between. This CDR3 spans 15 amino acids. Germline V gene sequence: CDR1 SGHRS, CDR2 YFSETQ. DNA for the CDR3: TGCGCCAGCAGCTTGGCCGCAAGGCAGGGGAATGGCTACACCTTC. Encoded protein: CASSLAARQGNGYTF. Based on the CDR3 plus reference TRBV5-1 and TRBJ1-2, the full variable domain is KAGVTQTPRYLIKTRGQQVTLSCSPISGHRSVSWYQQTPGQGLQFLFEYFSETQRNKGNFPGRFSGRQFSNSRSEMNVSTLELGDSALYLCASSLAARQGNGYTFGSGTRLTVV.

The V gene is TRBV5-6, the J gene TRBJ1-4, with D unclear. This CDR3 is 13 amino acids long. Deletions cut 4 bases from V and 6 bases from J, with 10 bases between. Looked up from germline, CDR1 is SGHDT and CDR2 is YYEEEE. CDR3 in DNA: TGTGCCAGCAGCCGGAGGAGGGATGAAAAACTGTTTTTT. Protein: CASSRRRDEKLFF. Full variable domain (remainder filled in from reference TRBV5-6 and TRBJ1-4): DAGVTQSPTHLIKTRGQQVTLRCSPKSGHDTVSWYQQALGQGPQFIFQYYEEEERQRGNFPDRFSGHQFPNYSSELNVNALLLGDSALYLCASSRRRDEKLFFGSGTQLSVL.

V and J are TRBV24-1 and TRBJ2-6, with TRBD1 as a possible D gene (6 bases). Germline CDR1 reads KGHDR; CDR2 reads SFDVKD. V lost 3 bases, J lost 2 bases, and 13 bases lay in between. This CDR3 is 17 amino acids long. As DNA, the CDR3 is TGTGCCACCAGTGATCCCTCTCAGGGGACTGGGGCCAACGTCCTGACTTTC. Its protein is CATSDPSQGTGANVLTF.

The J gene is TRBJ1-1, the V gene TRBV25-1; D is uncertain. The germline CDR1 and CDR2 sequences are MGHDK and SYGVNS. This CDR3 has 12 amino acids. V shed 8 bases and J shed 0 bases, with 7 bases lying between them. CDR3 coding DNA: TGTGCCAGCTTGGCAATGAACACTGAAGCTTTCTTT. Translating it yields CASLAMNTEAFF.